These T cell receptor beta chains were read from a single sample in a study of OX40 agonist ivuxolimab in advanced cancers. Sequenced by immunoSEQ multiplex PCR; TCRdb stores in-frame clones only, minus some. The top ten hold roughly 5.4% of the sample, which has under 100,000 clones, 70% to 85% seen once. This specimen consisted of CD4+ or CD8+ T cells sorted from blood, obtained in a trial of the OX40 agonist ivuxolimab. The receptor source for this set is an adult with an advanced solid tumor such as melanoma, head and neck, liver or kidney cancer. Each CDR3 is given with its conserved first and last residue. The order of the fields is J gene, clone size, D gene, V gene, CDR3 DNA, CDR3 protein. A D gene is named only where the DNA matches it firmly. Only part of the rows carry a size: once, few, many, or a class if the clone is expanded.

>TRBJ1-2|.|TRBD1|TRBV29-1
TGCAGCTCACGGACAGGACGTGGCTATGGCTACACCTTC
CSSRTGRGYGYTF
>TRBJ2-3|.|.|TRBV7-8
TGTGCCAGCAGCTCTAAACTTGGGACTGCGAGCACAGATACGCAGTATTTT
CASSSKLGTASTDTQYF
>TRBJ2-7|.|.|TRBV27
TGTGCCAGCAGTCCTTGGGTGGGGGACGGCGAGCAGTACTTC
CASSPWVGDGEQYF
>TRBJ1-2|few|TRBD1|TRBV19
TGTGCCAGTAGCGAGGGACAGATAAATGGCTACACCTTC
CASSEGQINGYTF
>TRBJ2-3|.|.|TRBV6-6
TGTGCCAGCAGCCATCCAGGGGCAGATACGCAGTATTTT
CASSHPGADTQYF
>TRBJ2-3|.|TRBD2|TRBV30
TGTGCCTGGAGTGGGGGAGGGGTTCTTACATATTTT
CAWSGGGVLTYF
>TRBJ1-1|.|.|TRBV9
TGTGCCAGCAGCGTAGGGGGGAGGACTGAAGCTTTCTTT
CASSVGGRTEAFF
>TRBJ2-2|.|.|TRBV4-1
TGCGCCAGCAGCCAAGATCCCGCTGGACAGCGGACGGTCAAGGCCGGGGAGCTGTTTTTT
CASSQDPAGQRTVKAGELFF
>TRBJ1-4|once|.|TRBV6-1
TGTGCCAGCAGTGAATGGGGCCCCGGATTGTTTTTT
CASSEWGPGLFF
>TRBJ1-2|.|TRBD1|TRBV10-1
TGCGCCAGCGGGGACAGGGCCTATGGCTACACCTTC
CASGDRAYGYTF
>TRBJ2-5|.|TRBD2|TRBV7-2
TGTGCCAGCAGCTCCGGACTAGCGGAACTCAAAGAGACCCAGTACTTC
CASSSGLAELKETQYF
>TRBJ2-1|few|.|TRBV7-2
TGTGCCAGCAGCTTGAGACAGTTCTACAATGAGCAGTTCTTC
CASSLRQFYNEQFF
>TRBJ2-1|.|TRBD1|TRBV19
TGTGCCAGTAGTATGGGGCCAGGGGGCGACAATGAGCAGTTCTTC
CASSMGPGGDNEQFF
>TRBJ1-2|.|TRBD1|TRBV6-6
TGTGCCAGCGGAAGACCGGGACAGGGCGTTGGCTACACCTTC
CASGRPGQGVGYTF
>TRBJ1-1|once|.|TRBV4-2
TGTGCCAGCAGCCAAGATCAAGGGCTTAACACTGAAGCTTTCTTT
CASSQDQGLNTEAFF